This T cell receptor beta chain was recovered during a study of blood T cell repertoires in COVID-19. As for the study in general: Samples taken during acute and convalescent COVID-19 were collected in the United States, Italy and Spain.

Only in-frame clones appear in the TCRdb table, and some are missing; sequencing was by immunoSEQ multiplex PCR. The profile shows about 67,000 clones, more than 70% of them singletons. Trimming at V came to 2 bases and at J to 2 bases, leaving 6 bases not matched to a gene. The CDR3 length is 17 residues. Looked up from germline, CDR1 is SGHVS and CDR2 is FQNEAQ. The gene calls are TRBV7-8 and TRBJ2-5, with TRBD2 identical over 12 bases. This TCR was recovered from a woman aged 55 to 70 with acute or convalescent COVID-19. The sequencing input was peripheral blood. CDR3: CASSLKLLAGGQETQYF. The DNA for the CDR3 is TGTGCCAGCAGCTTAAAACTTCTAGCGGGGGGGCAAGAGACCCAGTACTTC.